This is a list of T cell receptor beta chains from one sample in a study of T cells in Graves' hyperthyroidism and ophthalmopathy. TCRdb independently ran MiXCR on the multiplex PCR reads; one entry per CDR3 protein. The sample has around 420,000 distinct CDR3 sequences; 15% to 17% are singletons. Sequenced sample: blood. The receptor set was obtained from a woman under 30 with Graves' hyperthyroidism. The CDR3 runs from the conserved cysteine through the conserved F or W. The order of the fields is clone size, V gene, D gene, J gene, CDR3 DNA, CDR3 protein. The D gene is left open where the match is weak. Size tells how often a clone was seen (once, few, many) or the class of an expanded clone, and some rows leave it out.

clone size: many
V gene: TRBV2
D gene: -
J gene: TRBJ2-5
CDR3 DNA: TGTGCCAGCAGAGGGACTTCGCAAGAGACCCAGTACTTC
CDR3 protein: CASRGTSQETQYF

clone size: many
V gene: TRBV6-1
D gene: TRBD2
J gene: TRBJ2-3
CDR3 DNA: TGTGCCAGCAGTGGAGAGCTAGCGGGGGACACAGATACGCAGTATTTT
CDR3 protein: CASSGELAGDTDTQYF

clone size: many
V gene: TRBV2
D gene: -
J gene: TRBJ1-5
CDR3 DNA: TGTGCCAGCACGAGGGCAGGGGCTATTGCTCAGCCCCAGCATTTT
CDR3 protein: CASTRAGAIAQPQHF

clone size: many
V gene: TRBV20-1
D gene: -
J gene: TRBJ2-7
CDR3 DNA: TGCAGTGCGTCGAGCGGGCGGGGTGGTTTGAACGAGCAGTACTTC
CDR3 protein: CSASSGRGGLNEQYF

clone size: many
V gene: TRBV13
D gene: -
J gene: TRBJ1-2
CDR3 DNA: TGTGCCAGCAGCCCAGAGAGAGATGGCTACACCTTC
CDR3 protein: CASSPERDGYTF

clone size: many
V gene: TRBV28
D gene: -
J gene: TRBJ2-6
CDR3 DNA: TGTGCCAGCAGTCTCAGGGTCTCTGGGGCCAACGTCCTGACTTTC
CDR3 protein: CASSLRVSGANVLTF

clone size: many
V gene: TRBV2
D gene: -
J gene: TRBJ2-3
CDR3 DNA: TGTGCCAGCAGAGACTCAGGGGCCTCCACAGATACGCAGTATTTT
CDR3 protein: CASRDSGASTDTQYF

clone size: many
V gene: TRBV5-1
D gene: -
J gene: TRBJ2-7
CDR3 DNA: TGCGCCAGCAGCCAACAAAACAGACTCATCCCACCCTACGAGCAGTACTTC
CDR3 protein: CASSQQNRLIPPYEQYF

clone size: many
V gene: TRBV12-3/TRBV12-4
D gene: TRBD2
J gene: TRBJ2-7
CDR3 DNA: TGTGCCAGCAGCCCCACTAGCGGGAGTTACGAGCAGTACTTC
CDR3 protein: CASSPTSGSYEQYF

clone size: -
V gene: TRBV6-2/TRBV6-3
D gene: TRBD1
J gene: TRBJ2-7
CDR3 DNA: TGTGCCAGCAGTTTAGCCGGGACAGGTCAGGTCTGGCAGTACTTC
CDR3 protein: CASSLAGTGQVWQYF

clone size: few
V gene: TRBV6-9
D gene: -
J gene: TRBJ2-4
CDR3 DNA: TGTGCCAGCAGTTACAACAGGGCCGAAAGCATTCAGTACTTC
CDR3 protein: CASSYNRAESIQYF

clone size: -
V gene: TRBV2
D gene: -
J gene: TRBJ1-2
CDR3 DNA: TGTGCCAGCAGCGGGAACAGGGCTAAGACTAACTATGGCTACACCTTC
CDR3 protein: CASSGNRAKTNYGYTF

clone size: -
V gene: TRBV4-1
D gene: TRBD1
J gene: TRBJ2-7
CDR3 DNA: TGCGCCAGCAGCCAAGGTCAGGGGGCAGGGGGTTACTACGAGCAGTACTTC
CDR3 protein: CASSQGQGAGGYYEQYF

clone size: many
V gene: TRBV7-2
D gene: TRBD2
J gene: TRBJ2-5
CDR3 DNA: TGTGCCAGCAGCTTAGATAGCGGGGAGTGGGAGACCCAGTACTTC
CDR3 protein: CASSLDSGEWETQYF

clone size: many
V gene: TRBV6-6
D gene: -
J gene: TRBJ1-2
CDR3 DNA: TGTGCCAGCAGTTACGAGGGTCGGCAGGGTCGCGGCTACACCTTC
CDR3 protein: CASSYEGRQGRGYTF

clone size: -
V gene: TRBV6-4
D gene: -
J gene: TRBJ2-7
CDR3 DNA: TGTGCCAGCAGTCCTCCGGTCGGGGATGGGCAGTACTTC
CDR3 protein: CASSPPVGDGQYF

clone size: few
V gene: TRBV20-1
D gene: -
J gene: TRBJ2-4
CDR3 DNA: TGCAGTGCTAGATGGGAAAAGCTAGCCAAAAACATTCAGTACTTC
CDR3 protein: CSARWEKLAKNIQYF

clone size: -
V gene: TRBV28
D gene: -
J gene: TRBJ2-4
CDR3 DNA: TGTGCCAGCAGCCTCGGCCGTCTTGGTACCAAAAACATTCAGTACTTC
CDR3 protein: CASSLGRLGTKNIQYF

clone size: -
V gene: TRBV20-1
D gene: -
J gene: TRBJ1-4
CDR3 DNA: TGCAGTGCCGCGGCCCTGTTAAATGAAAAACTGTTTTTT
CDR3 protein: CSAAALLNEKLFF

clone size: few
V gene: TRBV4-1
D gene: -
J gene: TRBJ1-2
CDR3 DNA: TGCGCCAGCAGCCAAGAGGGTATGGGAGGGGCTGCGGATGGCTACACCTTC
CDR3 protein: CASSQEGMGGAADGYTF

clone size: many
V gene: TRBV20-1
D gene: -
J gene: TRBJ2-5
CDR3 DNA: TGCAGTGCTAGGTTGCCTGGCCAAGAGACCCAGTACTTC
CDR3 protein: CSARLPGQETQYF

clone size: many
V gene: TRBV15
D gene: TRBD1
J gene: TRBJ1-1
CDR3 DNA: TGTGCCACCAGCGGGTCAGGGGGGCAGGGCACTGAAGCTTTCTTT
CDR3 protein: CATSGSGGQGTEAFF

clone size: many
V gene: TRBV2
D gene: TRBD1
J gene: TRBJ1-5
CDR3 DNA: TGTGCCAGCAGTGAGTCAGGGGGCGGCCAGCCCCAGCATTTT
CDR3 protein: CASSESGGGQPQHF

clone size: -
V gene: TRBV2
D gene: -
J gene: TRBJ1-2
CDR3 DNA: TGTGCCAGCAGTGAAGGCCCCGGGGGCTACACCTTC
CDR3 protein: CASSEGPGGYTF

clone size: -
V gene: TRBV19
D gene: TRBD2
J gene: TRBJ2-1
CDR3 DNA: TGTGCCAGTAGTCCAAGTGCGGGAGCACGGGGGAATGAGCAGTTCTTC
CDR3 protein: CASSPSAGARGNEQFF

clone size: many
V gene: TRBV28
D gene: TRBD1
J gene: TRBJ2-4
CDR3 DNA: TGTGCCAGCAGTTTATGGACAGGGGAAAACATTCAGTACTTC
CDR3 protein: CASSLWTGENIQYF

clone size: -
V gene: TRBV19
D gene: TRBD1
J gene: TRBJ1-3
CDR3 DNA: TGTGCCACTTCCACAGGGGACTCTGGAAACACCATATATTTT
CDR3 protein: CATSTGDSGNTIYF

clone size: -
V gene: TRBV28
D gene: -
J gene: TRBJ1-3
CDR3 DNA: TGTGCCAGCACCGGGGACGCCAGCTCTGGAAACACCATATATTTT
CDR3 protein: CASTGDASSGNTIYF

clone size: many
V gene: TRBV7-2
D gene: -
J gene: TRBJ1-2
CDR3 DNA: TGTGCCAGCAGCTTAAGAGGGGTGGGCTACACCTTC
CDR3 protein: CASSLRGVGYTF

clone size: many
V gene: TRBV2
D gene: -
J gene: TRBJ1-6
CDR3 DNA: TGTGCCAGCACCCAGGAGAACTCCTATAATTCACCCCTCCACTTT
CDR3 protein: CASTQENSYNSPLHF

clone size: many
V gene: TRBV15
D gene: -
J gene: TRBJ2-7
CDR3 DNA: TGTGCCACCAGCCCTCTGGGGGGCTCCTACGAGCAGTACTTC
CDR3 protein: CATSPLGGSYEQYF

clone size: many
V gene: TRBV11-1
D gene: -
J gene: TRBJ2-7
CDR3 DNA: TGTGCCAGCAGCTTAGGGGCAGGACGAGGGTACGAGCAGTACTTC
CDR3 protein: CASSLGAGRGYEQYF

clone size: many
V gene: TRBV12-3/TRBV12-4
D gene: TRBD1
J gene: TRBJ2-7
CDR3 DNA: TGTGCCAGCAGTTTTCGACAGGGGCACAGGGAGCAGTACTTC
CDR3 protein: CASSFRQGHREQYF

clone size: once
V gene: TRBV6-2/TRBV6-3
D gene: TRBD1
J gene: TRBJ2-5
CDR3 DNA: TGTGCCAGCAGTTACTCGCCGACAGGGGGCCTGGGAGAGACCCAGTACTTC
CDR3 protein: CASSYSPTGGLGETQYF

clone size: few
V gene: TRBV11-2
D gene: TRBD2
J gene: TRBJ2-1
CDR3 DNA: TGCGCCAGCAGCCCCGGGACTAGCGGGGGGGTACATGAGCAGTTCTTC
CDR3 protein: CASSPGTSGGVHEQFF

clone size: -
V gene: TRBV6-1
D gene: TRBD1
J gene: TRBJ1-5
CDR3 DNA: TGTGCCAGCAGTGACCGGACAGGATCGAATCAGCCCCAGCATTTT
CDR3 protein: CASSDRTGSNQPQHF

clone size: few
V gene: TRBV20-1
D gene: -
J gene: TRBJ1-6
CDR3 DNA: TGCAGTGCCAGAACGAGGGCAGAGTCCTATAATTCACCCCTCCACTTT
CDR3 protein: CSARTRAESYNSPLHF

clone size: many
V gene: TRBV19
D gene: TRBD2
J gene: TRBJ2-1
CDR3 DNA: TGTGCCAGTAGTATTGGGGGGCTAGCGGGAGGTATCCCCTACAATGAGCAGTTCTTC
CDR3 protein: CASSIGGLAGGIPYNEQFF

clone size: many
V gene: TRBV20-1
D gene: TRBD2
J gene: TRBJ2-5
CDR3 DNA: TGCAGTGCTAGGTCGGCTAGCGGGGGGAGAGAGACCCAGTACTTC
CDR3 protein: CSARSASGGRETQYF

clone size: many
V gene: TRBV5-5
D gene: -
J gene: TRBJ2-3
CDR3 DNA: TGTGCCAGCAGCGCAAGGACGGCAGATACGCAGTATTTT
CDR3 protein: CASSARTADTQYF

clone size: -
V gene: TRBV5-1
D gene: TRBD2
J gene: TRBJ2-2
CDR3 DNA: TGCGCCAGCAGCTTGTTGGCGGGAGCGAACACCGGGGAGCTGTTTTTT
CDR3 protein: CASSLLAGANTGELFF

clone size: many
V gene: TRBV27
D gene: -
J gene: TRBJ2-3
CDR3 DNA: TGTGCCAGCAGTAATTTCCCCGACTTCACTAGCACAGATACGCAGTATTTT
CDR3 protein: CASSNFPDFTSTDTQYF

clone size: many
V gene: TRBV20-1
D gene: TRBD1
J gene: TRBJ1-5
CDR3 DNA: TGCAGTGCAACAAGACAGGGTAATCAGCCCCAGCATTTT
CDR3 protein: CSATRQGNQPQHF

clone size: many
V gene: TRBV4-1
D gene: -
J gene: TRBJ1-2
CDR3 DNA: TGCGCCAGCAGCCACGGCAGGGGAGGGGTTAACTATGGCTACACCTTC
CDR3 protein: CASSHGRGGVNYGYTF

clone size: many
V gene: TRBV20-1
D gene: -
J gene: TRBJ2-7
CDR3 DNA: TGCAGTGCCACACGCAGACAGAGCTCCTACGAGCAGTACTTC
CDR3 protein: CSATRRQSSYEQYF

clone size: -
V gene: TRBV11-2
D gene: -
J gene: TRBJ2-7
CDR3 DNA: TGTGCCAGCAGCTTATTGACAGGGACTCTCTACGAGCAGTACTTC
CDR3 protein: CASSLLTGTLYEQYF

clone size: many
V gene: TRBV18
D gene: TRBD1
J gene: TRBJ2-7
CDR3 DNA: TGTGCCAGCAGCCCCGGGACAGGGGTGGGCGAGCAGTACTTC
CDR3 protein: CASSPGTGVGEQYF

clone size: -
V gene: TRBV28
D gene: -
J gene: TRBJ1-6
CDR3 DNA: TGTGCCAGCAGTCCTAATGTGGGGAATAATCCACCCGTCCACTTT
CDR3 protein: CASSPNVGNNPPVHF

clone size: many
V gene: TRBV11-2
D gene: -
J gene: TRBJ2-3
CDR3 DNA: TGTGCCAGCAGCCACGTATGGAAGGCCCCAGATACGCAGTATTTT
CDR3 protein: CASSHVWKAPDTQYF

clone size: many
V gene: TRBV6-5
D gene: -
J gene: TRBJ1-1
CDR3 DNA: TGTGCCAGCAGTTACAACAGGGTGAATCCCTTCCTTGAAGCTTTCTTT
CDR3 protein: CASSYNRVNPFLEAFF

clone size: many
V gene: TRBV27
D gene: -
J gene: TRBJ2-3
CDR3 DNA: TGTGTTTCCCGCGGGACCACAGATACGCAGTATTTT
CDR3 protein: CVSRGTTDTQYF